Listed here are 4 T cell receptor beta chains from one sample, sequenced in a study of shared clonotypes between healthy human individuals. The repertoire was sequenced with immunoSEQ multiplex PCR; TCRdb's copy has only in-frame clones and lacks some. The sample yields about 500,000 clones, approximately 77% seen once. Sequencing used PBMCs. The receptors originated from a woman aged 40 to 50 in good health. Some clones in this sample may be carry-over from other donors' samples.

The rearrangement links TRBV2 to TRBJ2-3; 9 bases align to TRBD2. The CDR3 is made up of 18 amino acids. The germline CDR1 and CDR2 sequences are SNHLY and FYNNEI. The junction had 17 bases not matched to a gene; V was cut back by 6 bases and J by 4 bases. CDR3: CASSRVPRTSVFPDTQYF. In DNA form, the CDR3 reads TGTGCCAGCAGCCGAGTCCCGAGGACTAGCGTGTTTCCAGATACGCAGTATTTT.

This clone has just a few counts. The chain recombines TRBV21-1 with TRBJ1-5. TRBV21-1 is marked as a pseudogene. This CDR3 is built from 13 residues. CDR3 amino acids: CASSKGSNQPQHF. The DNA for the CDR3 is TGTGCCAGCAGCAAAGGTTCCAATCAGCCCCAGCATTTT.

As for this clone: A far larger clone is one nucleotide away, so this likely arose from a read error. The chain uses TRBV5-1 and TRBJ1-1; a weak D match, TRBD1 (5 bases). V was shortened by 4 bases and J by 2 bases, with 18 bases between the two germline ends. This CDR3 has 16 residues. CDR1 is SGHRS and CDR2 is YFSETQ in the germline V gene. The CDR3 sequence: CASSRASGPKNTEAFF. The CDR3 nucleotides are TGCGCCAGCAGCCGAGCATCGGGACCGAAAAACACTGAAGCTTTCTTT.

The chain uses TRBV11-1 and TRBJ2-3, with D unclear. The CDR3 sequence is 12 residues long. The V end lost 4 bases, the J end lost 2 bases, and 4 bases lay between the germline ends. CDR1 and CDR2 from the germline V gene are SGHAT and FQDESV (reference sequence). CDR3 DNA: TGTGCCAGCAGCTCCGCCACAGATACGCAGTATTTT. This translates into CASSSATDTQYF.